Below are 17 T cell receptor beta chains sequenced from a single sample in a study of graft-versus-host responses after intestinal transplantation. Data came from immunoSEQ multiplex PCR; TCRdb stores just in-frame clones and leaves some out. The data hold some 40,000 clones, with roughly 93% observed a single time. No antigens are known for them. Sequenced here: unstimulated CD8+ T cells sorted from spleen or lymph node cells, sampled before transplant. The receptors were gathered from a human donor who was the organ donor for an intestinal transplant.

As for this clone: Other nucleotide sequences in the sample specify the same CDR3. The chain uses TRBV9 and TRBJ2-7; no clear D. Trimming left V 8 bases short and J 4 bases short, with 22 bases between. Germline V gene lookup returns CDR1 SGDLS and CDR2 YYNGEE. The CDR3 totals 15 residues. CDR3 bases: TGTGCCAGTAGCCGATTCGGTTCAACCTATTACGAGCAGTACTTC. Its protein is CASSRFGSTYYEQYF.

The rearrangement joins TRBV13 to TRBJ2-3; no reliable D call. The ends were cut back, 4 bases at V and 3 bases at J, with 11 bases in the middle. The CDR3 length is 14 residues. The germline V gene encodes CDR1 PRHDT and CDR2 FYEKMQ (reference sequence). This CDR3 is CASSSPGKTDTQYF. CDR3 sequence (DNA): TGTGCCAGCAGCTCTCCTGGTAAGACAGATACGCAGTATTTT.

This clone was counted a single time. This chain connects TRBV6-1 to TRBJ1-5, with TRBD1 identical over 12 bases. The CDR3 sequence is 18 residues long. Germline lookup yields CDR1 MNHNS and CDR2 SASEGT. V shed 3 bases, J shed 1 base, and the junction held 7 bases outside the gene matches. The CDR3 here is CASSDPGQGAWSNQPQHF. The CDR3 nucleotides are TGTGCCAGCAGTGACCCGGGACAGGGGGCTTGGAGCAATCAGCCCCAGCATTTT.

The genes are TRBV7-9 and TRBJ2-5; D gene unclear. Germline CDR1 is SEHNR and CDR2 is FQNEAQ (reference sequence). V was pared by 4 bases and J by 1 base, with 13 bases between. The CDR3 has 15 residues. The CDR3 spells CASSSLTAPQETQYF. In DNA, the CDR3 is TGTGCCAGCAGCTCCCTAACGGCCCCCCAAGAGACCCAGTACTTC.

The chain employs TRBV7-9 and TRBJ1-1; no clear D gene. Trimming took 2 bases from V and 0 from J, leaving 10 bases between them. The germline gives CDR1 SEHNR, CDR2 FQNEAQ (reference sequence). The CDR3 runs to 15 residues. The CDR3 DNA reads TGTGCCAGCAGCTTAATTTCGGGCGTGAACACTGAAGCTTTCTTT. Amino acid sequence: CASSLISGVNTEAFF.

DNA for the CDR3: TGTGCCAGTAGTATGACTAGCGGTTACGAGCAGTACTTC. Protein product: CASSMTSGYEQYF. The chain is built from TRBV19 and TRBJ2-7; 9 bases line up with TRBD2. There are 13 residues in the CDR3. The J segment lost 4 bases and the V segment lost 3 bases, leaving 1 base of the junction unmatched. CDR1 and CDR2 from the germline V gene are LNHDA and SQIVND (reference sequence).

This rearrangement joins TRBV7-7 to TRBJ2-2; 10 nucleotides agree with TRBD1. This CDR3 region has 15 residues. CDR1 is SSHAT, CDR2 FNYEAQ, per germline (reference sequence). The junction had 4 bases not matched to a gene; V was cut back by 6 bases and J by 3 bases. The CDR3 region is CASSSGTGDTGELFF. In DNA form, the CDR3 reads TGTGCCAGCAGTTCGGGGACAGGGGACACCGGGGAGCTGTTTTTT.

The J gene is TRBJ2-5, the V gene TRBV6-6; no clear D gene. The V gene lost 1 base and the J gene lost 3 bases, with 6 bases spanning the gap. The CDR3 has 13 residues. Germline CDR1 is MNHNY and CDR2 is SVGAGI (reference sequence). CDR3 in amino acids: CASSYFREETQYF. DNA for the CDR3: TGTGCCAGCAGTTACTTCCGGGAAGAGACCCAGTACTTC.

This clone was counted a few times. The CDR3 sequence is CASSQEQTSNQPQHF. The CDR3 nucleotides read TGTGCCAGCAGCCAAGAACAGACGAGCAATCAGCCCCAGCATTTT. This chain joins TRBV4-2 and TRBJ1-5, with D unclear. Germline V gene lookup returns CDR1 LGHNA and CDR2 YNFKEQ. CDR3 length: 15 amino acids. The V end lost 0 bases, the J end lost 1 base, and 7 bases lay between the germline ends.

The rearrangement links TRBV30 to TRBJ2-7; 14 positions match TRBD2. The CDR3 sequence is 15 residues long. Germline-derived CDR1 and CDR2 are GTSNPN and SVGIG (reference sequence). The J segment lost 4 bases and the V segment lost 4 bases, leaving 6 bases of the junction unmatched. The CDR3 DNA is TGTGCCTGGATGCTCGGGACTAGCGGGAGTTACGAGCAGTACTTC. Translating it yields CAWMLGTSGSYEQYF.

This chain links TRBV5-6 with TRBJ2-1; the D gene could be TRBD1 or TRBD2 (5 bases each). Trimming stripped 3 bases from V and 10 bases from J, with 8 bases between. From germline, CDR1 is SGHDT and CDR2 YYEEEE. CDR3 length: 11 amino acids. The CDR3 region has the DNA TGTGCCAGCAGCTGGGGCGGGGAGCAGTTCTTC. Translated: CASSWGGEQFF.

V usage is TRBV19 and J usage is TRBJ2-1, with TRBD2 matching 13 bases. V was pared by 3 bases and J by 8 bases, with 4 bases of the junction left unmatched. The CDR3 spans 15 residues. The germline V gene has CDR1 LNHDA and CDR2 SQIVND (reference sequence). Here the CDR3 reads CASSIELAGGDEQFF. DNA for the CDR3: TGTGCCAGTAGTATCGAACTAGCGGGAGGGGATGAGCAGTTCTTC.

The chain employs TRBV29-1 and TRBJ2-1; 9 bases line up with TRBD2. Germline V gene sequence: CDR1 SQVTM, CDR2 ANQGSEA. Trimming cost V 5 bases and J 6 bases; bases outside gene matches: 8. CDR3 length equals 14 residues. CDR3 loop: CSVHSSGIGNEQFF. Here the CDR3 DNA reads TGCAGCGTTCACTCTAGCGGGATAGGCAATGAGCAGTTCTTC.

The chain uses TRBV19 and TRBJ1-5; 10 bases fit TRBD1. V lost 5 bases and J lost 1; bases outside the gene matches: 8. Germline CDR1 LNHDA, CDR2 SQIVND (reference sequence). The CDR3 contains 17 residues. The CDR3: CASSPTGGVGSNQPQHF. CDR3 DNA sequence: TGTGCCAGTAGTCCGACAGGGGGCGTTGGAAGCAATCAGCCCCAGCATTTT.

A remark on this clone: The same CDR3 arises from other DNA sequences in this sample as well. This rearrangement joins TRBV4-1 to TRBJ2-5, with 9 bases lining up with TRBD2. V gave up 2 bases and J gave up 7 bases; unmatched junction bases: 11. The CDR3 contains 16 residues. Germline V gene data show CDR1 as MGHRA and CDR2 as YSYEKL. The CDR3 nucleotides read TGCGCCAGCAGCCAACCTTCAGGAGGCGGGGGGGGGACCCAGTACTTC. It specifies CASSQPSGGGGGTQYF.

This chain uses TRBV20-1 with TRBJ2-7, with D hard to call. CDR3 length: 11 amino acids. Trimming pared 6 bases from V and 4 bases from J, leaving 10 bases between. Germline V gene lookup returns CDR1 DFQATT and CDR2 SNEGSKA (reference sequence). The CDR3 bases are TGCAGTGCCGCCCTCCCGTACGAGCAGTACTTC. Encoded protein: CSAALPYEQYF.

CDR3 coding DNA: TGTGCCATCTCCCTTAAGGGCCCGTACTCTGGAAACACCATATATTTT. Translating it yields CAISLKGPYSGNTIYF. The rearrangement links TRBV7-9 to TRBJ1-3; D not resolved. Trimming cost V 10 bases and J 0 bases, with 19 bases left between them. The CDR3 runs 16 residues. The germline CDR1 and CDR2 sequences are SEHNR and FQNEAQ (reference sequence).